The 29 T cell receptor beta chains reported below all come from one sample, sequenced in a study of cytomegalovirus exposure and HLA in healthy donors. Primers for the PCR totalled 60 Vbeta and 13 Jbeta. Sequencing was performed with immunoSEQ multiplex PCR; in TCRdb, only in-frame clones are kept and a portion is missing. Its table lists approximately 80,000 clones. Sequences were obtained from PBMCs. The receptors come from a woman in her twenties or thirties in good health and CMV-seronegative.

This rearrangement joins TRBV15 to TRBJ1-1; D remains ambiguous. The CDR3 length is 14 residues. The germline V gene encodes CDR1 LNHNV and CDR2 YYDKDF (reference sequence). V lost 2 bases and J lost 8, with 15 bases in between. The DNA of the CDR3 is TGTGCCACCAGCAGACCCAACCCTGCGTCAGAAGCTTTCTTT. It yields the protein CATSRPNPASEAFF.

The genes are TRBV7-9 and TRBJ2-7, with D unresolved. CDR3 length: 12 amino acids. Germline loops: CDR1 SEHNR, CDR2 FQNEAQ (reference sequence). The V and J ends lost 4 bases and 3 bases respectively, with 7 bases between them. CDR3 in amino acids: CASSSTSYEQYF. The CDR3, as DNA: TGTGCCAGCAGCTCTACGAGCTACGAGCAGTACTTC.

The chain has TRBV18 and TRBJ2-6; D is possibly TRBD1 (5 bases). CDR1 KGHSH and CDR2 LQKENI come from the germline V gene. Trimming left V 3 bases short and J 0 bases short, with 15 bases between. The CDR3 has 18 residues. CDR3 in amino acids: CASSPQGLRLSGANVLTF. In DNA form, the CDR3 reads TGTGCCAGCTCACCTCAGGGATTGCGCCTCTCTGGGGCCAACGTCCTGACTTTC.

The rearrangement uses TRBV10-2 and TRBJ1-1; 10 bases are a match to TRBD1. CDR1 is WSHSY, CDR2 SAAADI, per germline. Trimming removed 2 bases from V and 2 bases from J; junction bases left unmatched: 11. The CDR3 covers 18 residues. The CDR3 is CASSERHPRQGANTEAFF. The CDR3 DNA reads TGCGCCAGCAGTGAGAGGCACCCACGACAGGGGGCAAACACTGAAGCTTTCTTT.

The chain combines TRBV18 with TRBJ1-2; D is unclear. V was shortened by 3 bases and J by 7 bases, with 9 bases between the two germline ends. The CDR3 totals 12 residues. The germline V gene encodes CDR1 KGHSH and CDR2 LQKENI. The CDR3 DNA follows: TGTGCCAGCTCACCTCCTTCCGGTGGCTACACCTTC. Its translation is CASSPPSGGYTF.

CDR3 in DNA: TGTGCCAGCAGCAAGGACAGGGAGACCCAGTACTTC. It is translated as CASSKDRETQYF. The chain carries TRBV5-4 and TRBJ2-5; 7 positions agree with TRBD1. Germline V CDR1 and CDR2: SGHNT, YYREEE (reference sequence). The CDR3 has 12 residues. The trim removed 4 bases at V and 5 bases at J, leaving 2 bases unmatched. Using reference TRBV5-4 and TRBJ2-5 for the parts outside the CDR3, the full variable domain is ETGVTQSPTHLIKTRGQQVTLRCSSQSGHNTVSWYQQALGQGPQFIFQYYREEENGRGNFPPRFSGLQFPNYSSELNVNALELDDSALYLCASSKDRETQYFGPGTRLLVL.

The V gene is TRBV30, the J gene TRBJ1-4; the D gene is possibly TRBD1 (6 bases). CDR3 length: 16 amino acids. CDR1 GTSNPN and CDR2 SVGIG come from the germline V gene (reference sequence). The ends were cut back, 2 bases at V and 3 bases at J, with 16 bases in the middle. The CDR3 protein is CAWSTHTGKSNEKLFF. The CDR3 nucleotides read TGTGCCTGGAGTACCCACACAGGGAAATCTAATGAAAAACTGTTTTTT.

This chain links TRBV7-9 with TRBJ2-1, with 9 bases that match TRBD2. CDR1 SEHNR and CDR2 FQNEAQ come from the germline V gene (reference sequence). This CDR3 contains 16 residues. Trimming took 5 bases from V and 1 from J; bases not matched to a gene: 6. The CDR3 DNA reads TGTGCCAGCAGCCCGATGCGGGGGGGGTCCTACAATGAGCAGTTCTTC. It is translated as CASSPMRGGSYNEQFF.

This chain uses TRBV18 with TRBJ2-1; TRBD2 might be the D (5 bases). Germline values: CDR1 KGHSH, CDR2 LQKENI. V was trimmed by 1 base and J by 0 bases, leaving 13 bases between them. This CDR3 is 17 amino acids long. The CDR3 sequence is CASSPRTASSSYNEQFF. The CDR3 nucleotides read TGTGCCAGCTCACCACGGACTGCTTCCAGCTCCTACAATGAGCAGTTCTTC.

This rearrangement joins TRBV19 to TRBJ1-6; 9 bases map to TRBD1. The CDR3 extends over 15 amino acids. CDR1 LNHDA and CDR2 SQIVND come from the germline V gene (reference sequence). The trim removed 4 bases at V and 7 bases at J, leaving 5 bases unmatched. The CDR3 coding sequence is TGTGCCAGTAGTACCGCGACAGGGGGAAATTCACCCCTCCACTTT. Amino acid sequence: CASSTATGGNSPLHF.

The chain uses TRBV5-1 and TRBJ1-2; possible D gene TRBD1, 5 bases. Germline V gene lookup returns CDR1 SGHRS and CDR2 YFSETQ. The CDR3 is 14 residues long. Trimming took off 1 base at V and 4 bases at J, with 11 bases between the two ends. This CDR3 is CASSLTGGIYGYTF. The CDR3 DNA reads TGCGCCAGCAGCTTGACTGGGGGGATCTATGGCTACACCTTC.

The chain is built from TRBV5-4 and TRBJ2-5; D gene ambiguous. V was cut by 4 bases and J by 1 base, with 11 bases left in between. The CDR3 is 14 amino acids. In germline, CDR1 is SGHNT, CDR2 YYREEE (reference sequence). The CDR3 reads CASSNQALQETQYF. The CDR3 region has the DNA TGTGCCAGCAGCAACCAGGCCCTCCAAGAGACCCAGTACTTC.

The rearrangement joins TRBV7-9 to TRBJ2-1, with 15 bases that match TRBD2. This CDR3 spans 16 amino acids. The ends lost 5 bases at V and 6 bases at J; junction bases unmatched: 5. CDR1 SEHNR and CDR2 FQNEAQ come from the germline V gene (reference sequence). The CDR3 nucleotides read TGTGCCAGCAGCCCGGGACTAGCGGGGGGCCTCAATGAGCAGTTCTTC. Encoded protein: CASSPGLAGGLNEQFF.

The chain couples TRBV19 to TRBJ2-2, with TRBD1 matching 11 bases. This CDR3 spans 14 amino acids. J was trimmed by 4 bases and V by 8 bases; bases with no gene match: 3. The V gene's germline CDR1 is LNHDA and CDR2 SQIVND (reference sequence). The CDR3 is CASGDRGSTGELFF. CDR3 nucleotide sequence: TGTGCCAGTGGGGACAGGGGGTCCACCGGGGAGCTGTTTTTT.

The genes are TRBV6-1 and TRBJ1-4, with TRBD1 identical over 8 bases. This CDR3 comprises 16 residues. From germline, CDR1 is MNHNS and CDR2 SASEGT. Trimming at V came to 1 base and at J to 5 bases, leaving 6 bases not matched to a gene. The CDR3 loop is CASSEGTGYWNEKLFF. As DNA, the CDR3 is TGTGCCAGCAGTGAAGGGACAGGGTATTGGAATGAAAAACTGTTTTTT.

The chain employs TRBV6-1 and TRBJ1-3; 7 bases are a match to TRBD1. The CDR3 has 17 residues. Per germline, CDR1 MNHNS and CDR2 SASEGT. The trim removed 4 bases at V and 0 bases at J, leaving 9 bases unmatched. CDR3 nucleotide sequence: TGTGCCAGCAGTGCCCGACGACAGGGTAGCTCTGGAAACACCATATATTTT. It codes for CASSARRQGSSGNTIYF.

The chain has TRBV5-6 and TRBJ2-1, with D possibly matching TRBD1 (5 bases). CDR1 and CDR2 from the germline V gene are SGHDT and YYEEEE. The CDR3 loop spans 13 amino acids. V was pared by 3 bases and J by 6 bases, with 10 bases between. CDR3 protein: CASSYIQGNEQFF. CDR3 nucleotides: TGTGCCAGCAGCTATATCCAGGGCAATGAGCAGTTCTTC.

The rearrangement links TRBV6-5 to TRBJ1-2; 7 nucleotides line up with TRBD1. The germline gives CDR1 MNHEY, CDR2 SVGAGI. The CDR3 consists of 14 residues. With 7 bases clipped from V and 6 bases from J, the junction kept 11 bases outside the gene matches. In DNA form, the CDR3 reads TGTGCCAGCACCTCGCTGAGACAGGGCAATGGCTACACCTTC. Its translation: CASTSLRQGNGYTF.

This chain uses TRBV5-6 with TRBJ2-3; possibly TRBD2 for D (5 bases). With 2 bases removed from V and 1 base from J, the gap between germline ends came to 14 bases. The germline gives CDR1 SGHDT, CDR2 YYEEEE. The CDR3 spans 16 residues. This chain's CDR3 is CASSLGSLRGTDTQYF. In DNA, the CDR3 is TGTGCCAGCAGCTTAGGATCATTGCGGGGCACAGATACGCAGTATTTT.

Regarding this clone: At one of its ends the junction is not consistent with the germline gene, which may arise from a read error. Other DNA sequences in the same sample also yield this CDR3. The V and J genes are TRBV30 and TRBJ1-6; no clear D gene. The CDR3 consists of 14 residues. Germline assignment: CDR1 GTSNPN and CDR2 SVGIG (reference sequence). DNA for the CDR3: TGTGCCTGGAGTGTAGCGGTATACAGTTCACCCCTACACTTT. Translating it yields CAWSVAVYSSPLHF.

The chain joins TRBV11-2 to TRBJ2-7; tentative D call: TRBD1 (5 bases). The CDR3 spans 17 residues. Germline CDR1 reads SGHAT; CDR2 reads FQNNGV. The V end was cut by 1 base, the J end by 3 bases, with 19 bases between. The chain's CDR3 is CASSLASQGTFRYEQYF. The CDR3 coding sequence is TGTGCCAGCAGCTTAGCAAGTCAGGGTACTTTTCGCTACGAGCAGTACTTC.

V and J are TRBV2 and TRBJ2-7; 7 bases agree with TRBD1. The V gene's germline CDR1 is SNHLY and CDR2 FYNNEI. The CDR3 length is 14 residues. V lost 3 bases to trimming and J lost 4 bases; unmatched junction nucleotides: 6. The CDR3 loop reads CASSERTGEYEQYF. The CDR3 DNA reads as TGTGCCAGCAGTGAGCGGACAGGCGAATACGAGCAGTACTTC.

The chain has TRBV18 and TRBJ2-7, with 10 bases aligning to TRBD2. J gave up 7 bases and V 5 bases, and 8 bases lay outside the gene matches. The CDR3 length is 14 residues. CDR1 is KGHSH, CDR2 LQKENI, per germline. CDR3 sequence reads: CASSSSGGAGEQYF. The CDR3 bases are TGTGCCAGCTCATCCAGCGGGGGGGCTGGGGAGCAGTACTTC.

This sequence joins TRBV19 and TRBJ1-1; maybe TRBD1 (6 bases). Germline loops: CDR1 LNHDA, CDR2 SQIVND (reference sequence). V was shortened by 7 bases and J by 1 base, with 16 bases between the two germline ends. The CDR3 consists of 15 residues. CDR3 sequence: CASTPIGGGNTEAFF. The CDR3 DNA follows: TGTGCCAGTACCCCAATAGGGGGGGGGAACACTGAAGCTTTCTTT.

The chain joins TRBV29-1 to TRBJ2-7, with a possible D match to TRBD1 (5 bases). The CDR3 is 15 residues long. Trimming pared 5 bases from V and 0 bases from J, leaving 17 bases between. CDR1 is SQVTM and CDR2 is ANQGSEA in the germline V gene. The CDR3 DNA reads as TGCAGCGTTCTGGACGCTACAGGATACTCCTACGAGCAGTACTTC. Translated, it gives CSVLDATGYSYEQYF.

J is TRBJ2-3 and V is TRBV7-9, with 12 positions matching TRBD2. Germline CDR1 and CDR2: SEHNR and FQNEAQ (reference sequence). J lost 4 bases, V lost 4 bases, and 12 bases had no gene match. This CDR3 is built from 18 residues. The CDR3 coding sequence is TGTGCCAGCAGCTCGCTTCCTGGACTAGCGGGACAATCAGATACGCAGTATTTT. Translation: CASSSLPGLAGQSDTQYF.

This sequence joins TRBV30 and TRBJ1-2; D is unresolved. The CDR3 has 16 amino acids. Germline values: CDR1 GTSNPN, CDR2 SVGIG (reference sequence). Trimming took 2 bases from V and 8 from J, leaving 24 bases between them. The CDR3 region is CAWSKKEAGAVGGYTF. CDR3 DNA: TGTGCCTGGAGTAAAAAAGAAGCGGGAGCCGTCGGGGGCTACACCTTC.

The chain links TRBV7-6 to TRBJ1-2, with a weak D call TRBD1 (6 bases). Trimming took 5 bases from V and 8 from J, leaving 18 bases between them. The germline CDR1 and CDR2 sequences are SGHVS and FNYEAQ. CDR3 length: 14 residues. In DNA form, the CDR3 reads TGTGCCAGCAGCCAATTAGCGGCGGGGGGCGGCTACACCTTC. Translating it yields CASSQLAAGGGYTF.

The chain combines TRBV29-1 with TRBJ2-3; 9 bases are shared with TRBD2. CDR1 and CDR2 (germline): SQVTM, ANQGSEA. The V segment lost 4 bases and the J segment 4 bases; nucleotides outside the gene matches: 3. This CDR3 region has 13 residues. The DNA for the CDR3 is TGCAGCGTTGTTTTAGCGGGAGCAGATACGCAGTATTTT. Its protein product is CSVVLAGADTQYF.